These 3 T cell receptor beta chains share one sample of origin, sequenced in a study of cytomegalovirus exposure and HLA in healthy donors. The PCR had 60 Vbeta and 13 Jbeta primers. Repertoires were generated with immunoSEQ multiplex PCR, while TCRdb's copy carries only in-frame clones and drops some. The sample consists of 180,000 or so clones, 60% to 85% of them appearing once. Specimen: PBMCs. Receptor source: a female donor in good health and CMV-seronegative.

The V call is TRBV7-3, the J call TRBJ1-2, with 9 bases identical to TRBD1. Losses at the gene ends were 4 bases for V and 7 bases for J; bases not matched to a gene: 4. Germline V gene data show CDR1 as SGHTA and CDR2 as FQGTGA. The CDR3 runs to 13 residues. CDR3 DNA sequence: TGTGCCAGCAGCTCGACAGGGGGTGGTGGCTACACCTTC. Protein product: CASSSTGGGGYTF.

The chain combines TRBV7-9 with TRBJ2-5; tentatively, D is TRBD1 (5 bases). This CDR3 is 16 amino acids long. V lost 4 bases, J lost 0 bases, and 15 bases lay in between. Germline V gene sequence: CDR1 SEHNR, CDR2 FQNEAQ (reference sequence). The DNA for the CDR3 is TGTGCCAGCAGCTGGACAAGCAGGGAAGACCAAGAGACCCAGTACTTC. As protein: CASSWTSREDQETQYF. Filled out from reference TRBV7-9 and TRBJ2-5, the complete variable domain reads DTGVSQNPRHKITKRGQNVTFRCDPISEHNRLYWYRQTLGQGPEFLTYFQNEAQLEKSRLLSDRFSAERPKGSFSTLEIQRTEQGDSAMYLCASSWTSREDQETQYFGPGTRLLVL.

This rearrangement joins TRBV9 to TRBJ1-5, with 9 bases fitting TRBD1. The CDR3 runs 15 residues. V dropped 3 bases and J dropped 4; count of bases not matched to a gene: 5. Germline assignment: CDR1 SGDLS and CDR2 YYNGEE. The CDR3 region is CASSEWDRANQPQHF. Written as DNA, the CDR3 is TGTGCCAGCAGCGAGTGGGACAGGGCGAATCAGCCCCAGCATTTT. The full variable domain, with the rest looked up from reference TRBV9 and TRBJ1-5, is DSGVTQTPKHLITATGQRVTLRCSPRSGDLSVYWYQQSLDQGLQFLIQYYNGEERAKGNILERFSAQQFPDLHSELNLSSLELGDSALYFCASSEWDRANQPQHFGDGTRLSIL.